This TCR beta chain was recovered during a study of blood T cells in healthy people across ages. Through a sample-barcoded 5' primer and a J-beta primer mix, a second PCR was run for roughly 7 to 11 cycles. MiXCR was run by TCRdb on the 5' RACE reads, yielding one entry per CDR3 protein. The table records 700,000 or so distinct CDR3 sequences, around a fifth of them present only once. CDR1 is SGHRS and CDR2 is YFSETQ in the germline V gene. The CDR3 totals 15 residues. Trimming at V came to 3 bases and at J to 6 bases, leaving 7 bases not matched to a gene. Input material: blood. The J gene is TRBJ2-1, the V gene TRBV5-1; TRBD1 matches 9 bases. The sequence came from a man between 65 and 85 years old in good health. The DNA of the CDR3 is TGCGCCAGCAGCTGGGGACCGGGACAGGGCAATGAGCAGTTCTTC. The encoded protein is CASSWGPGQGNEQFF.